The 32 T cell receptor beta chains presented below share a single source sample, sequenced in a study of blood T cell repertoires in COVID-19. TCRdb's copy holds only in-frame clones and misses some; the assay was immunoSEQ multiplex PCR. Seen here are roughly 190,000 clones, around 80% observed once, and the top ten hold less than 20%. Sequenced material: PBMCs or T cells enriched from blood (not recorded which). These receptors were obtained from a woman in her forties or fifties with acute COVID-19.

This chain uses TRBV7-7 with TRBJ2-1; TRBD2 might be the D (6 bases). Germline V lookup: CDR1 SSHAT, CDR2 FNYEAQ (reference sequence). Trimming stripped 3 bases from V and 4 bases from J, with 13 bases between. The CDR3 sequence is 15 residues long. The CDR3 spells CASSFILADYNEQFF. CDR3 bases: TGTGCCAGCAGCTTCATACTAGCAGATTACAATGAGCAGTTCTTC.

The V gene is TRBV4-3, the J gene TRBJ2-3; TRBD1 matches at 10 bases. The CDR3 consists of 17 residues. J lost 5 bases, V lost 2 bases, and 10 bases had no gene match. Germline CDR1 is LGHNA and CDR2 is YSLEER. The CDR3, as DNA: TGCGCCAGCAGCCAATGGGTTGAGACAGGGGGCGGAGATACGCAGTATTTT. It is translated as CASSQWVETGGGDTQYF.

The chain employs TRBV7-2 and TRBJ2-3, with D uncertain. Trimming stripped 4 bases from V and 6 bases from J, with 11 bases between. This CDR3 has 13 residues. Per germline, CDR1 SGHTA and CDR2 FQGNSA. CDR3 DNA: TGTGCCAGCAGCTCCTATTCTAGGGATACGCAGTATTTT. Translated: CASSSYSRDTQYF.

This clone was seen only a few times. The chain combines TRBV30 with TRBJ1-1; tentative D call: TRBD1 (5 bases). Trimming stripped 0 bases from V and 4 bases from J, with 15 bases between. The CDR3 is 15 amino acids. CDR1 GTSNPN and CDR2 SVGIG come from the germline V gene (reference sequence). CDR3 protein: CAWSVAGQGSTEAFF. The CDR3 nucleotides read TGTGCCTGGAGTGTCGCGGGGCAAGGGAGCACTGAAGCTTTCTTT.

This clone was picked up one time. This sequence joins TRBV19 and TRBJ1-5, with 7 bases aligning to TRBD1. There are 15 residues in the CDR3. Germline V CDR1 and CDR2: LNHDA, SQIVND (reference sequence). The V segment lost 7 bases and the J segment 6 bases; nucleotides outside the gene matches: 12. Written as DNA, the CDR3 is TGTGCCAGTATCGGAACAGGGGCTTGGGGTCAGCCCCAGCATTTT. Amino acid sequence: CASIGTGAWGQPQHF.

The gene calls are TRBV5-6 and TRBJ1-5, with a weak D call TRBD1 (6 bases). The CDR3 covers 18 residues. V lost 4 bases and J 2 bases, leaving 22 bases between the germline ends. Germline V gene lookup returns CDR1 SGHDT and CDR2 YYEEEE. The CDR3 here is CASSLRPGGTPGNQPQHF. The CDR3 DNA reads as TGTGCCAGCAGCCTACGCCCTGGGGGCACCCCCGGCAATCAGCCCCAGCATTTT. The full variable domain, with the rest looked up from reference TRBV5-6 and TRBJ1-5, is DAGVTQSPTHLIKTRGQQVTLRCSPKSGHDTVSWYQQALGQGPQFIFQYYEEEERQRGNFPDRFSGHQFPNYSSELNVNALLLGDSALYLCASSLRPGGTPGNQPQHFGDGTRLSIL.

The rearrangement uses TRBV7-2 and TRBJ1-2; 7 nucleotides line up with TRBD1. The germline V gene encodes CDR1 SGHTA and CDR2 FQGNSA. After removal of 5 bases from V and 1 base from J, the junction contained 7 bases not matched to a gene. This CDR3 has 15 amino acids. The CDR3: CASSRKGAGNYGYTF. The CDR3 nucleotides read TGTGCCAGCAGCCGTAAGGGGGCCGGTAACTATGGCTACACCTTC.

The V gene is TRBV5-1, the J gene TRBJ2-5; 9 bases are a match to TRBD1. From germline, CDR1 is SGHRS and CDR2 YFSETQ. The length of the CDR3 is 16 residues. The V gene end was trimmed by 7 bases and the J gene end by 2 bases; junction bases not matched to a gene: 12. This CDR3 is CASQMGQGTGQETQYF. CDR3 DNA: TGCGCCAGCCAAATGGGTCAAGGGACAGGGCAAGAGACCCAGTACTTC.

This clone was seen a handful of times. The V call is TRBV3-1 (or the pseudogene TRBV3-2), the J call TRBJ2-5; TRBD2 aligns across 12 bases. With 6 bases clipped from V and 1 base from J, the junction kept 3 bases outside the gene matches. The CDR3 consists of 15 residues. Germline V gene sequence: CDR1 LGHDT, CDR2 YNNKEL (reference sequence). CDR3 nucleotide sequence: TGTGCCAGCAGGTTACTAGCGGGGGGCCAAGAGACCCAGTACTTC. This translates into CASRLLAGGQETQYF.

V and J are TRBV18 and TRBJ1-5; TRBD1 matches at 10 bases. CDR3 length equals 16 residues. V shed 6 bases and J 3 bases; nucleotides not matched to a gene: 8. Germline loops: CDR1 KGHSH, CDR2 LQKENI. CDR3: CASSYGQGELNQPQHF. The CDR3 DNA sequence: TGTGCCAGCTCCTACGGACAGGGGGAGCTCAATCAGCCCCAGCATTTT.

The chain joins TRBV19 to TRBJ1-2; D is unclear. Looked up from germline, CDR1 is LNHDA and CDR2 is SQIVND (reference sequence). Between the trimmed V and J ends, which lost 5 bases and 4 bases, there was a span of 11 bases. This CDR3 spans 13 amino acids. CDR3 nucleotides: TGTGCCAGTAGTTGGGAGGGCCGCTATGGCTACACCTTC. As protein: CASSWEGRYGYTF.

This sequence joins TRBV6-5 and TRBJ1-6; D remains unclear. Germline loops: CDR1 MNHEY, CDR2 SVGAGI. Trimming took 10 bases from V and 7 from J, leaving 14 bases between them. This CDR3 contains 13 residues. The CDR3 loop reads CATKQKQNSPLHF. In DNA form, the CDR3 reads TGTGCCACCAAACAGAAGCAGAATTCACCCCTCCACTTT.

CDR3 in DNA: TGTGCCAGCACCGGACTAGCCAGGCCTGGGGGTGAGCAGTTCTTC. Translation gives CASTGLARPGGEQFF. The chain couples TRBV6-5 to TRBJ2-1; 8 positions agree with TRBD2. CDR1 is MNHEY and CDR2 is SVGAGI in the germline V gene. V trimming: 7 bases; J trimming: 9 bases; junction bases outside the gene matches: 14. The CDR3 covers 15 residues.

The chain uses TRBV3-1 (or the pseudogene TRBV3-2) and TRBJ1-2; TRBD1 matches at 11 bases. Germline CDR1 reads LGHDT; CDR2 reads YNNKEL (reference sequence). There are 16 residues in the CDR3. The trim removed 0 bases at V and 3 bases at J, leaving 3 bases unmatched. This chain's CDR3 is CASSQEEGQGDYGYTF. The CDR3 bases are TGTGCCAGCAGCCAAGAGGAGGGACAGGGGGACTATGGCTACACCTTC.

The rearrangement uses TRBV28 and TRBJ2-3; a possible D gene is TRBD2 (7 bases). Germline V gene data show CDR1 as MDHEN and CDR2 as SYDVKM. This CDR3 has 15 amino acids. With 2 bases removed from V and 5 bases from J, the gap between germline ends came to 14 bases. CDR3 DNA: TGTGCCAGCAGTTTAGCGGGGGCCGGGGGAGATACGCAGTATTTT. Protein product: CASSLAGAGGDTQYF.

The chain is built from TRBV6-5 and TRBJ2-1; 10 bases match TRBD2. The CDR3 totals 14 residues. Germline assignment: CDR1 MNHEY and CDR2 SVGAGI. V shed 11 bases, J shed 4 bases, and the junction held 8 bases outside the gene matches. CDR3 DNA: TGTGCCTCTTATCCTAGCGGGGGATACAATGAGCAGTTCTTC. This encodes CASYPSGGYNEQFF.

The CDR3, as DNA: TGTGCCACCAGCACTAGCGGGAGAACTCAAGAGACCCAGTACTTC. This encodes CATSTSGRTQETQYF. The chain couples TRBV24-1 to TRBJ2-5; 11 nucleotides line up with TRBD2. V shed 7 bases and J 2 bases; nucleotides not matched to a gene: 5. CDR3 length: 15 residues. Per germline, CDR1 KGHDR and CDR2 SFDVKD.

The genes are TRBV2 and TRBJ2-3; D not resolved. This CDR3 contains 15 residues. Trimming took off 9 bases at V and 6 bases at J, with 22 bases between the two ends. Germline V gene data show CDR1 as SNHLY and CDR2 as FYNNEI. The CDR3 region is CASYMKLGRVDTQYF. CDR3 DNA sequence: TGTGCCAGTTATATGAAGCTAGGAAGAGTTGATACGCAGTATTTT.

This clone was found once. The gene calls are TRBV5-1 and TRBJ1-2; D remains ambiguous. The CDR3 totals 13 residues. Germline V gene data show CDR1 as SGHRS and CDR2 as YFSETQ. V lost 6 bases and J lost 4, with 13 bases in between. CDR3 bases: TGCGCCAGCACCCCGCGAGAGGGCTATGGCTACACCTTC. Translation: CASTPREGYGYTF.

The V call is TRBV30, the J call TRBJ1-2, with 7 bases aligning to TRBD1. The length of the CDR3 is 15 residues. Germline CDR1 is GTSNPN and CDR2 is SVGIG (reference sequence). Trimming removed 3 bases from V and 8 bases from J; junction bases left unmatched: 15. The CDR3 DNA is TGTGCCTGGAGCGCCGGGCGGACAGGTTTAAGAGGCTACACCTTC. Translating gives CAWSAGRTGLRGYTF.

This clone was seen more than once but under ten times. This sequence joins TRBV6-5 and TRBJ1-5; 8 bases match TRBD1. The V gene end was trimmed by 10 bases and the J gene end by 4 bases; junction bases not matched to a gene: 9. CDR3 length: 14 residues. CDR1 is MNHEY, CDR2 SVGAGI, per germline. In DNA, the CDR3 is TGTGCCACCGTGATGGACAGGGAGAATCAGCCCCAGCATTTT. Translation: CATVMDRENQPQHF.

The CDR3 is CASSLRQGSNYGYTF. As DNA, the CDR3 is TGTGCCAGCAGTTTGAGACAGGGTTCGAACTATGGCTACACCTTC. The rearrangement joins TRBV2 to TRBJ1-2, with 7 bases that match TRBD1. This CDR3 comprises 15 residues. Unmatched junction bases numbered 8, after V lost 5 bases and J lost 2 bases. Germline CDR1 SNHLY, CDR2 FYNNEI.

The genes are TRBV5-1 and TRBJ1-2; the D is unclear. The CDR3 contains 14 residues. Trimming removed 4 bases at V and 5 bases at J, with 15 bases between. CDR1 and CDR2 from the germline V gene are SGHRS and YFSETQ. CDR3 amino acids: CASSPESAIYGYTF. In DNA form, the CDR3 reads TGCGCCAGCAGCCCGGAGTCCGCAATATATGGCTACACCTTC.

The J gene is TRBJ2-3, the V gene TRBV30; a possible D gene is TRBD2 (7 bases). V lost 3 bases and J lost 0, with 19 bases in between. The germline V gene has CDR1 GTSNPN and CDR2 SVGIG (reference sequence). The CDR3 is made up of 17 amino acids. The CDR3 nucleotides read TGTGCCTGGAGAAGGGGGGGGCCGCCTGTTAGCACAGATACGCAGTATTTT. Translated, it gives CAWRRGGPPVSTDTQYF.

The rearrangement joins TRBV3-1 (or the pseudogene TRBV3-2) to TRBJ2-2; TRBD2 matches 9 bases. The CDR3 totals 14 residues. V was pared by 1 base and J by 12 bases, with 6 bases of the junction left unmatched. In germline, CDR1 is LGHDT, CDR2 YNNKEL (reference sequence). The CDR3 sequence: CASSQAALAGQLFF. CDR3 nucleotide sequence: TGTGCCAGCAGCCAAGCCGCACTAGCGGGCCAGCTGTTTTTT.

CDR3 region: CASSSPGTANTIYF. The CDR3 nucleotides read TGTGCCAGCAGCTCCCCTGGGACAGCGAACACCATATATTTT. The J gene is TRBJ1-3, the V gene TRBV11-2; 7 positions match TRBD1. Germline values: CDR1 SGHAT, CDR2 FQNNGV. With V trimmed by 4 bases and J by 7 bases, 7 bases remained unmatched. The CDR3 runs 14 residues.

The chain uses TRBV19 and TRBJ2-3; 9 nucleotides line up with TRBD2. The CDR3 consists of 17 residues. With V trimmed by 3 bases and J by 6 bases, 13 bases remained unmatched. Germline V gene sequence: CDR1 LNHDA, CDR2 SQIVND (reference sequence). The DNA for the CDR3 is TGTGCCAGTAGTATGGAGCACTGGCGGGGGGGCGTGGATACGCAGTATTTT. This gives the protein CASSMEHWRGGVDTQYF.

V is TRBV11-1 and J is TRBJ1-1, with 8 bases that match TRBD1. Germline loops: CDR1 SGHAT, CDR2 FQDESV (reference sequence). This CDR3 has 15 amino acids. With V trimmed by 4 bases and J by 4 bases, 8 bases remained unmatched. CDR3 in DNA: TGTGCCAGCAGCTCCGGACAGGGTAGGGGCACTGAAGCTTTCTTT. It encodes CASSSGQGRGTEAFF.

This CDR3 is CASSLMGQGRSPLHF. The DNA of the CDR3 is TGTGCCAGCAGCTTAATGGGGCAGGGTAGGTCACCCCTCCACTTT. This chain links TRBV7-3 with TRBJ1-6; TRBD1 is a possible D gene (5 bases). With 1 base removed from V and 10 bases from J, the gap between germline ends came to 14 bases. In germline, CDR1 is SGHTA, CDR2 FQGTGA. This CDR3 comprises 15 residues.

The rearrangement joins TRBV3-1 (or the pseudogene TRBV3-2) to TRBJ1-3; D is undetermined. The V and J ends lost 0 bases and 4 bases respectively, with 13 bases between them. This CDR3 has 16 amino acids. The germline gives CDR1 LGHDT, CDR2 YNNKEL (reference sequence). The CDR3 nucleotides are TGTGCCAGCAGCCAAGAGGGCCCTAAAGTCGGAAACACCATATATTTT. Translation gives CASSQEGPKVGNTIYF.

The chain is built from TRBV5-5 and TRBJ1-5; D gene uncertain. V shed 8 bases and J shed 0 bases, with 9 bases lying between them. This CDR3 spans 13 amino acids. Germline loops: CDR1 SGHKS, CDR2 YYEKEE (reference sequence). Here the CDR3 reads CASRVNSNQPQHF. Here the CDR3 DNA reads TGTGCCAGTCGGGTGAATAGCAATCAGCCCCAGCATTTT. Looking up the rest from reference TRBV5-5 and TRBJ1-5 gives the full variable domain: DAGVTQSPTHLIKTRGQQVTLRCSPISGHKSVSWYQQVLGQGPQFIFQYYEKEERGRGNFPDRFSARQFPNYSSELNVNALLLGDSALYLCASRVNSNQPQHFGDGTRLSIL.

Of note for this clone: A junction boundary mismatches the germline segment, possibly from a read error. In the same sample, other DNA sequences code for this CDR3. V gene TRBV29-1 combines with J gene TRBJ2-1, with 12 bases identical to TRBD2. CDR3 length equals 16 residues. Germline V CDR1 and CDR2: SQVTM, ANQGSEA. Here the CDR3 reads CSVEGLAGFSYNEQFF. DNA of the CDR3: TGCAGCGTGGAAGGACTAGCGGGGTTCTCCTACAATGAGCAGTTCTTC.